These 9 T cell receptor beta chains were all obtained from the same sample, sequenced in a study of blood T cells in healthy people across ages. The authors ran a second PCR of roughly 7 to 11 cycles using a sample-barcoded 5' primer and a J-beta primer mix. TCRdb recomputed calls from the 5' RACE reads with MiXCR, one row per CDR3 protein. The data show about 590,000 distinct CDR3 sequences, roughly 31% seen once. Sequencing was done on a sample of blood. The source of these receptors is a woman aged 80 or older in good health.

Comment on this clonotype: A much larger clone lies a single base off, so this may be a read error. The CDR3 reads CAGRPTGPGEKLFF. DNA for the CDR3: TGTGCCGGCAGGCCGACAGGGCCAGGCGAAAAACTGTTTTTT. This chain joins TRBV12-3 or TRBV12-4 and TRBJ1-4; 7 nucleotides line up with TRBD1. The CDR3 has 14 residues.

In its sample, this clonotype was seen once. Here the CDR3 reads CASSSTGASRGKLFF. CDR3 DNA: TGTGCCAGCAGTTCCACAGGGGCCTCACGGGGGAAACTGTTTTTT. V and J are TRBV6-1 and TRBJ1-4, with 7 positions matching TRBD1. Germline-derived CDR1 and CDR2 are MNHNS and SASEGT. J lost 11 bases, V lost 5 bases, and 14 bases had no gene match. The CDR3 length is 15 residues.

In its sample, this clonotype was seen many times. This rearrangement joins TRBV7-6 to TRBJ2-1, with 7 bases lining up with TRBD1. This CDR3 is built from 13 residues. Germline-derived CDR1 and CDR2 are SGHVS and FNYEAQ. Trimming at V came to 3 bases and at J to 12 bases, leaving 8 bases not matched to a gene. CDR3: CASSFMPGQPQFF. As DNA, the CDR3 is TGTGCCAGCAGCTTTATGCCGGGACAGCCGCAGTTCTTC.

This clonotype has a handful of counts. The V call is TRBV2, the J call TRBJ1-2, with D unclear. This CDR3 comprises 14 residues. Germline V gene sequence: CDR1 SNHLY, CDR2 FYNNEI. Trimming removed 6 bases at V and 2 bases at J, with 13 bases between. The CDR3 coding sequence is TGTGCCAGCAGGACGGGAGGGTTGAACTATGGCTACACCTTC. Its translation: CASRTGGLNYGYTF.

This clonotype has just a few counts. The rearrangement links TRBV30 to TRBJ1-2; weak D call: TRBD1 (6 bases). The germline V gene has CDR1 GTSNPN and CDR2 SVGIG (reference sequence). V lost 3 bases and J lost 4, with 12 bases in between. CDR3 length: 13 residues. CDR3 sequence (DNA): TGTGCCTGGAGGCCTCAGGGGTCCTATGGCTACACCTTC. As protein: CAWRPQGSYGYTF.

This clonotype has a count of ten or more. The CDR3 reads CASSAQQGRRSGNTIYF. The CDR3 region has the DNA TGTGCCAGCAGTGCCCAACAGGGGAGAAGGTCTGGAAACACCATATATTTT. The gene calls are TRBV12-3 or TRBV12-4 and TRBJ1-3; TRBD1 agrees at 7 bases. J lost 1 base, V lost 5 bases, and 11 bases had no gene match. CDR3 size: 17 residues.

The rearrangement joins TRBV5-1 to TRBJ2-6; 8 nucleotides line up with TRBD1. Trimming removed 4 bases from V and 0 bases from J; junction bases left unmatched: 15. CDR3 size: 20 residues. Germline V gene sequence: CDR1 SGHRS, CDR2 YFSETQ. DNA for the CDR3: TGCGCCAGCAGCGGGACCTTCCCGGGACAGGACCCCTCTGGGGCCAACGTCCTGACTTTC. Translating gives CASSGTFPGQDPSGANVLTF.

As concerns this clonotype: This could be a read error, since a much larger clone is one nucleotide away. The V call is TRBV3-1, the J call TRBJ2-6; possibly TRBD2 for D (7 bases). This CDR3 spans 16 amino acids. Trimming took 1 base from V and 4 from J, leaving 11 bases between them. The germline CDR1 and CDR2 sequences are LGHDT and YNNKEL (reference sequence). This CDR3 is CASSQGGGVGANVLTF. The CDR3 nucleotides are TGTGCCAGCAGCCAAGGCGGGGGCGTCGGGGCCAACGTCCTGACTTTC. Supplemented by reference TRBV3-1 and TRBJ2-6, the full variable domain reads DTAVSQTPKYLVTQMGNDKSIKCEQNLGHDTMYWYKQDSKKFLKIMFSYNNKELIINETVPNRFSPKSPDKAHLNLHINSLELGDSAVYFCASSQGGGVGANVLTFGAGSRLTVL.

Here the CDR3 reads CASSLSQGAWSGTQYF. DNA of the CDR3: TGTGCCAGCAGCTTATCACAGGGGGCCTGGTCGGGGACCCAGTACTTC. The chain combines TRBV11-3 with TRBJ2-5, with 9 positions matching TRBD1. CDR1 SGHNT and CDR2 YENEEA come from the germline V gene. Trimming removed 2 bases from V and 7 bases from J; junction bases left unmatched: 11. The CDR3 spans 16 residues. The full variable domain, completed using reference TRBV11-3 and TRBJ2-5, is EAGVVQSPRYKIIEKKQPVAFWCNPISGHNTLYWYLQNLGQGPELLIRYENEEAVDDSQLPKDRFSAERLKGVDSTLKIQPAELGDSAVYLCASSLSQGAWSGTQYFGPGTRLLVL.